Sequencing of this TCR beta chain was carried out in a study of blood T cell repertoires in COVID-19. The Seattle patients, enrolled during active infection, were followed longitudinally. Original methodology: For nucleated cells, counts were estimated from reference gene primer amplification. Here immunoSEQ multiplex PCR was the method, and the copy in TCRdb shows in-frame clones only, minus some. V and J calls and clone size are copied from that table; D and trimming were computed from the DNA. The sample carries nearly 350,000 clones, around 87% recorded once. V was clipped by 2 bases and J by 3 bases; unmatched bases: 2. This CDR3 region has 15 residues. Per the germline V gene, CDR1 is LGHNA and CDR2 is YNFKEQ.

The sequence was obtained from a woman aged 45-65 years with COVID-19, enrolled during active disease. The chain employs TRBV4-2 and TRBJ1-2; the match to TRBD1 covers 11 bases. Sequences were obtained from peripheral blood. DNA for the CDR3: TGTGCCAGCAGCCAACGGGACAGGGGGGACTATGGCTACACCTTC. Its translation is CASSQRDRGDYGYTF.